Only a few counts were recorded for the clone carrying this T cell receptor (beta chain). The target antigen is unknown. The record originates from a study of vaccination and CD4 T cells after COVID-19. Study-wide context: Overlapping spike pools from SARS-CoV-2 and HCoV-NL63, HCoV-OC43 and HCoV-229E served as culture stimuli.

The CDR3 runs 12 residues. Germline lookup yields CDR1 SNHLY and CDR2 FYNNEI. V gave up 6 bases and J gave up 12 bases, with 15 bases separating them. The assay that was used to sequence DNA from cultured CD4+ T cells was the Oncomine TCR Beta short-read assay. Genomic DNA was drawn out of CD4+ T cells grown in culture. One entry per CDR3 protein results from TCRdb running MiXCR on the PCR reads. The table lists approximately 5,700 distinct CDR3 sequences, roughly a quarter of them singletons. Noted treatment: approximately nine-day PBMC culture with coronavirus spike peptide pools or control peptides (ViraFEST assay). Gathered ahead of the COVID-19 pandemic (2011-2018) were the CD4+ T cells of the unexposed donor.

The sequencing sample was made of CD4+ T cells from blood, cultured in vitro. The receptor comes from a human donor in good health. The genes are TRBV2 and TRBJ2-1; D might be TRBD1 (5 bases). CDR3 in amino acids: CASSAQGVGQFF. CDR3 in DNA: TGTGCCAGCAGCGCACAAGGGGTCGGGCAGTTCTTC.